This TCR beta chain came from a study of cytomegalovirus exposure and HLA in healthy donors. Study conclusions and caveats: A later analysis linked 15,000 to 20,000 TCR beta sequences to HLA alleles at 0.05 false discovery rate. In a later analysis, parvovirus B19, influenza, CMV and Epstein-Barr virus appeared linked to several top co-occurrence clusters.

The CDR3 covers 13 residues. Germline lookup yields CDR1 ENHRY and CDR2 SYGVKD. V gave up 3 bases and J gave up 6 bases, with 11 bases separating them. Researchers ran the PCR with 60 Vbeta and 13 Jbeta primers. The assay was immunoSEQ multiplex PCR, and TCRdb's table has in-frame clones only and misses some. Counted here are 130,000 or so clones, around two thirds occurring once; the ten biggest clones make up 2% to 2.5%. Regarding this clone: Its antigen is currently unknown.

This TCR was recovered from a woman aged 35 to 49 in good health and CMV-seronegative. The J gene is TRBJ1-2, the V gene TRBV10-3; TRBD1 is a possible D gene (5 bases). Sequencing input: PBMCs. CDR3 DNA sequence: TGTGCCATCAGTGACAGGGTGTTTGATGGCTACACCTTC. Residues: CAISDRVFDGYTF.